These T cell receptor beta chains were read from a single sample in a study of OX40 agonist ivuxolimab in advanced cancers. The assay was immunoSEQ multiplex PCR, and TCRdb's table has in-frame clones only and misses some. The profile shows about 67,000 clones, more than 85% of them singletons. The sequencing here drew on CD4+ or CD8+ T cells sorted from blood, taken in a trial of the OX40 agonist ivuxolimab. The receptors stem from an adult with an advanced solid tumor such as melanoma, head and neck, liver or kidney cancer. The CDR3 runs from the conserved cysteine through the conserved F or W. Fields, in order: clone size, J gene, V gene, D gene, CDR3 DNA, CDR3 protein. A D gene is named only where the DNA matches it firmly. Only some rows state a clone size, as once, few, many or a class for expanded clones.

once | TRBJ2-1 | TRBV29-1 | NA | TGCAGCGTTGAGTGGGTCCCATACAATGAGCAGTTCTTC | CSVEWVPYNEQFF
NA | TRBJ2-5 | TRBV28 | TRBD1 | TGTGCCAGCAGTTTACAGGGGGTGGAAGAGACCCAGTACTTC | CASSLQGVEETQYF
NA | TRBJ2-4 | TRBV19 | NA | TGTACCAGTAGTATAGGGCTAGCTGCGTACTTC | CTSSIGLAAYF
NA | TRBJ2-7 | TRBV29-1 | TRBD2 | TGCAGCGTTGAAGCGCCGCGGGAGGGATCCTACGAGCAGTACTTC | CSVEAPREGSYEQYF
NA | TRBJ2-2 | TRBV27 | TRBD2 | TGTGCCAGCAGTTCCCTAGCGGAAAAGAACACCGGGGAGCTGTTTTTT | CASSSLAEKNTGELFF
NA | TRBJ2-1 | TRBV11-2 | TRBD2 | TGTGCCAGCAGCTTAAACCGGGACTACTACAATGAGCAGTTCTTC | CASSLNRDYYNEQFF
NA | TRBJ1-5 | TRBV27 | NA | TGTGCCAGCAGTCCCTCAAGGGTACGAAACCTCCATCGGCCCCAGCATTTT | CASSPSRVRNLHRPQHF
NA | TRBJ1-1 | TRBV6-5 | NA | TGTGCCAGCAGTTACTTTCTAGGAAGCACTGAAGCTTTCTTT | CASSYFLGSTEAFF
NA | TRBJ2-7 | TRBV4-2 | TRBD1 | TGTGCCAGCAGCCAGTGGCCCGGGACAGACTACGAGCAGTACTTC | CASSQWPGTDYEQYF
many | TRBJ2-7 | TRBV4-1 | TRBD2 | TGCGCCAGCAGCCCCGCGGGGGGCGAAGGATACGAGCAGTACTTC | CASSPAGGEGYEQYF
NA | TRBJ1-5 | TRBV28 | NA | TGTGCCAGCAGTCCAACCCGAAGCCCCACAGGGCCGAACCTCAATCAGCCCCAGCATTTT | CASSPTRSPTGPNLNQPQHF
NA | TRBJ2-7 | TRBV7-9 | TRBD1 | TGTGCCAGCAGCTTACCACCAGGGACAGCTACCTCCTACGAGCAGTACTTC | CASSLPPGTATSYEQYF
NA | TRBJ1-1 | TRBV9 | NA | TGTGCCAGCAGCGTAGCCGGGATAGGGACTGAAGCTTTCTTT | CASSVAGIGTEAFF
NA | TRBJ1-5 | TRBV12-5 | TRBD1 | TGTGCTAGTGGTTTGGCGACAGGGGCCAATCAGCCCCAGCATTTT | CASGLATGANQPQHF
NA | TRBJ2-2 | TRBV19 | TRBD1 | TGTGCCAGTAGGGGACAGGGGTATGCCGGGGAGCTGTTTTTT | CASRGQGYAGELFF
NA | TRBJ2-1 | TRBV27 | NA | TGTGCCAGCATATCTTATAATGAGCAGTTCTTC | CASISYNEQFF
NA | TRBJ1-1 | TRBV13 | NA | TGTGCCAGCAGCTTAGAGGGGGAGGACACTGAAGCTTTCTTT | CASSLEGEDTEAFF
NA | TRBJ2-1 | TRBV5-1 | TRBD2 | TGCGCCAGCAGCTTGGTGATCTTGCGGGAGGAGAGGTCCTACAATGAGCAGTTCTTC | CASSLVILREERSYNEQFF
NA | TRBJ2-7 | TRBV9 | TRBD1 | TGTGCCAGCAGCGTAGGGACAGGGGTAACCTACGAGCAGTACTTC | CASSVGTGVTYEQYF
NA | TRBJ2-5 | TRBV11-3 | NA | TGTGCCAGCAGGAATCTGGGAGTTGAGACCCAGTACTTC | CASRNLGVETQYF
NA | TRBJ1-1 | TRBV6-5 | NA | TGTGCCAGCAGTTACGGGAGTGAAGCTTTCTTT | CASSYGSEAFF
NA | TRBJ2-1 | TRBV19 | NA | TGTGCCAGTAGTTGGACAGTTGGCTCCTACAATGAGCAGTTCTTC | CASSWTVGSYNEQFF
NA | TRBJ2-1 | TRBV27 | NA | TGTGCCAGCAGATTTTCTAGCGCCCTTCGCAATGAGCAGTTCTTC | CASRFSSALRNEQFF
NA | TRBJ2-5 | TRBV4-1 | NA | TGCGCCAGCAGCCAAGACAGGGTTCAAGAGACCCAGTACTTC | CASSQDRVQETQYF
NA | TRBJ2-7 | TRBV7-9 | TRBD2 | TGTGCCAGCAGCCCTCGGACTAGCGAGTACGAGCAGTACTTC | CASSPRTSEYEQYF
once | TRBJ2-3 | TRBV7-6 | NA | TGTGCCAGCAGCTTAATGGTAGCTTTCGCAGATACGCAGTATTTT | CASSLMVAFADTQYF
once | TRBJ2-3 | TRBV2 | TRBD2 | TGTGCCAGCTTACTTACTAGCGGGAGTGGAGATACGCAGTATTTT | CASLLTSGSGDTQYF
once | TRBJ2-2 | TRBV27 | TRBD2 | TGTGCCAGCAGTCCTCTAGGGACTATGAACACCGGGGAGCTGTTTTTT | CASSPLGTMNTGELFF
once | TRBJ1-1 | TRBV10-3 | TRBD1 | TGTGCCATCTCGGGACAGGGCGATTCAGCTTTCTTT | CAISGQGDSAFF
NA | TRBJ2-3 | TRBV13 | NA | TGTGCCAGCAGCCACCAAGTGGGGGCCAGAGATACGCAGTATTTT | CASSHQVGARDTQYF
NA | TRBJ2-7 | TRBV5-5 | NA | TGCGCCAGCAGCCCGGCCGGTAAGAGCGAGCAGTACTTC | CASSPAGKSEQYF
NA | TRBJ2-7 | TRBV25-1 | TRBD1 | TGTGCCAGCAGTGAATTTTTCTCCAGTGGGACAGGGTCAGAGCAGTACTTC | CASSEFFSSGTGSEQYF
NA | TRBJ1-1 | TRBV7-9 | NA | TGTGCCAGCAGCCAACGTCCCAGGGGTCAAGCCACTGAAGCTTTCTTT | CASSQRPRGQATEAFF
NA | TRBJ1-2 | TRBV5-1 | NA | TGCGCCAGCAGCTTGGATTCGGGGGATTTCGGCTACACCTTC | CASSLDSGDFGYTF
few | TRBJ2-7 | TRBV19 | NA | TGTGCCAGCGCGGCGTCAAGCTCCTACGAGCAGTACTTC | CASAASSSYEQYF
NA | TRBJ2-1 | TRBV28 | TRBD1 | TGTGCCAGCAGCTCCAGCCGACAGGGGAATGAGCAGTTCTTC | CASSSSRQGNEQFF
NA | TRBJ1-2 | TRBV27 | NA | TGTGCCAGCAGTTCAGCAGGAGGACTATATGGCTACACCTTC | CASSSAGGLYGYTF
NA | TRBJ2-3 | TRBV7-9 | TRBD2 | TGTGCCAGCAGCCCATTGGAAGTAGCGGGATGGACAGATACGCAGTATTTT | CASSPLEVAGWTDTQYF
NA | TRBJ2-1 | TRBV7-9 | NA | TGTGCCAGCAGCTCGGGGAAGAACAATGAGCAGTTCTTC | CASSSGKNNEQFF
NA | TRBJ2-1 | TRBV29-1 | NA | TGCAGCGTTGAAGATCGGTACAATGAGCAGTTCTTC | CSVEDRYNEQFF
NA | TRBJ1-3 | TRBV6-1 | NA | TGTGCCAGCAGTGGGGCAGGGCTCTCTGGAAACACCATATATTTT | CASSGAGLSGNTIYF
NA | TRBJ2-7 | TRBV6-1 | TRBD2 | TGTGCCAGCACGTTTCGGCGGGAGGGATACGACGAGCAGTACTTC | CASTFRREGYDEQYF
NA | TRBJ2-5 | TRBV7-6 | NA | TGTGCCAGCAGCTTAGATGTAGAGACCCAGTACTTC | CASSLDVETQYF
NA | TRBJ2-1 | TRBV9 | TRBD2 | TGTGCCAGCAGCCCCGGGACTAGCGGGTCGAATGAGCAGTTCTTC | CASSPGTSGSNEQFF
NA | TRBJ2-7 | TRBV9 | NA | TGTGCCAGCAGCAGAACCGGGTCCGCGGGGCAGTACTTC | CASSRTGSAGQYF